This T cell receptor (beta chain) was sequenced in a study of blood T cells in healthy people across ages. Combining a sample-barcoded 5' primer with a J-beta primer mix, a second PCR ran for about 7 to 12 cycles. TCRdb fed the 5' RACE reads into MiXCR, producing one record per CDR3 protein. The sample lists over a million distinct CDR3 sequences, around 27% seen once, with 0.75% in the top ten. Trimming left V 1 base short and J 4 bases short, with 16 bases between. The germline V gene has CDR1 LGHNA and CDR2 YNFKEQ. This CDR3 is built from 16 residues. This same sample was also part of a study on T cells of mothers and their children.

What was sequenced was blood. The receptor was isolated from a girl aged 2 to 10 in good health. This chain uses TRBV4-2 with TRBJ2-5; D tentatively reads TRBD1 or TRBD2 (5 bases each). The CDR3 DNA reads as TGTGCCAGCAGCCAAGCTGAGGGGCGATTAGGAGAGACCCAGTACTTC. Its translation: CASSQAEGRLGETQYF.